This TCR beta chain came from a study of blood T cell repertoires in COVID-19. Study details: Italy, Spain and the United States were the sources of the convalescent and acute COVID-19 samples. Sources were T cells, B-cell-depleted T cells, or PBMCs; the material itself was cDNA or gDNA.

This clone is a singleton in its sample. Original methodology: Amplification of reference gene primers provided the estimated nucleated cell counts. Sequenced by immunoSEQ multiplex PCR; TCRdb stores in-frame clones only, minus some. That table gives V, J and clone size, and the DNA gave D and trimming. The sample holds fewer than 200,000 clones, nearly 90% seen once. Trimming took off 4 bases at V and 2 bases at J, with 17 bases between the two ends. CDR1 and CDR2 from the germline V gene are MNHEY and SVGAGI. This CDR3 comprises 16 residues. This TCR was sampled from a man between 60 and 75 years old with active or convalescent COVID-19. This sequence joins TRBV6-5 and TRBJ1-1; D is undetermined. Sequencing was done on a sample of peripheral blood. Here the CDR3 reads CASSSRPIGSNTEAFF. CDR3 DNA sequence: TGTGCCAGCAGTTCCCGACCCATCGGGTCCAACACTGAAGCTTTCTTT.